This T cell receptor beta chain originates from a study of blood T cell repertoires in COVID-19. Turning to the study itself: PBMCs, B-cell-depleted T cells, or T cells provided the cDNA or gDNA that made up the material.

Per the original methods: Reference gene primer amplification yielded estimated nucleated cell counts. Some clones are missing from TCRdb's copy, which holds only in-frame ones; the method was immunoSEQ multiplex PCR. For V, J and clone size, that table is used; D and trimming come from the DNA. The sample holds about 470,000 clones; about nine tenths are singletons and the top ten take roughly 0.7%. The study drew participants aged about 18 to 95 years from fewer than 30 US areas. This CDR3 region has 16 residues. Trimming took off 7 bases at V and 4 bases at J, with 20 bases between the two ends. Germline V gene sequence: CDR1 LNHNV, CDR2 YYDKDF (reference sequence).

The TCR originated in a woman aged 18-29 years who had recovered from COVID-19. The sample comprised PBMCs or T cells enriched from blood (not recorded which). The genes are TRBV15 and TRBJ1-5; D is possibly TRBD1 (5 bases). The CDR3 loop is CATTPSGHRFNQPQHF. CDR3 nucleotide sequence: TGTGCCACCACCCCGAGTGGACACAGGTTTAATCAGCCCCAGCATTTT.